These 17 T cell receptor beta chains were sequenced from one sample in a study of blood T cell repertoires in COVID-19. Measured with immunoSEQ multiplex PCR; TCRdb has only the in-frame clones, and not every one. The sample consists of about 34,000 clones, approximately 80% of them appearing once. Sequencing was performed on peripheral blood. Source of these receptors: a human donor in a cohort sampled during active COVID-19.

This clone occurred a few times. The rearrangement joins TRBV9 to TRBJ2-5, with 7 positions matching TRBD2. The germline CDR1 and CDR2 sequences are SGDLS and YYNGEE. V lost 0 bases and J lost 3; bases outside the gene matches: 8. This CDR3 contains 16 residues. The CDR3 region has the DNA TGTGCCAGCAGCGTAGATGCTAGCGGCGTTAAAGAGACCCAGTACTTC. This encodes CASSVDASGVKETQYF.

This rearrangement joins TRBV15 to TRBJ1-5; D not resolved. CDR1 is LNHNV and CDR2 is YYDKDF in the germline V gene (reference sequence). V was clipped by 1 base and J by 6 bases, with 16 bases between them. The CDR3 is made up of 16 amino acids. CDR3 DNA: TGTGCCACCAGCAGAGGCGGCCTAGTATTTGGTCAGCCCCAGCATTTT. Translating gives CATSRGGLVFGQPQHF.

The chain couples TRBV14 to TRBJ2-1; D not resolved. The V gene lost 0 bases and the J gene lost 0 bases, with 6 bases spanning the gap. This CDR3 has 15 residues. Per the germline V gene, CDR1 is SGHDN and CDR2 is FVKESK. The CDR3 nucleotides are TGTGCCAGCAGCCAAGAGGTCAGCTCCTACAATGAGCAGTTCTTC. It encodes CASSQEVSSYNEQFF.

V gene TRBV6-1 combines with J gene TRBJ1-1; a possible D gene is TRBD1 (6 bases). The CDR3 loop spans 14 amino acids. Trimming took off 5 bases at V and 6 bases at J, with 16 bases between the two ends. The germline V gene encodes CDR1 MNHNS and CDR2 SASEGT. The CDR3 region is CASSPGGGRAEAFF. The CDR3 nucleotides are TGTGCCAGCAGTCCGGGGGGCGGGAGGGCTGAAGCTTTCTTT.

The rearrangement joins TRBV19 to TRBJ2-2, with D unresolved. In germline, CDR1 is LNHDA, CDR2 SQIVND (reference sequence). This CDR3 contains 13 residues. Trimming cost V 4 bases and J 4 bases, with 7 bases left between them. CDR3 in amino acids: CASSTQSTGELFF. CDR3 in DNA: TGTGCCAGTAGTACACAGAGCACCGGGGAGCTGTTTTTT.

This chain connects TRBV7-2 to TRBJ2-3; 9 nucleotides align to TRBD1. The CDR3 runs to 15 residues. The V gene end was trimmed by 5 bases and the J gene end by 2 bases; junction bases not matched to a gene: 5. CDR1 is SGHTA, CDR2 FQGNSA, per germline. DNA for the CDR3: TGTGCCAGCAGCCCGGACAGGGGTAACACAGATACGCAGTATTTT. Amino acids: CASSPDRGNTDTQYF.

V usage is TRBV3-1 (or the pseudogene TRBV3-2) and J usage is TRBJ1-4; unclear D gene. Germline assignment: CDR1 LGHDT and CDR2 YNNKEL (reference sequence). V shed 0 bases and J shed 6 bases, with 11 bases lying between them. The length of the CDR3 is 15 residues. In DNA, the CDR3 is TGTGCCAGCAGCCAAGAGGGCAGATGGGATGAAAAACTGTTTTTT. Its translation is CASSQEGRWDEKLFF.

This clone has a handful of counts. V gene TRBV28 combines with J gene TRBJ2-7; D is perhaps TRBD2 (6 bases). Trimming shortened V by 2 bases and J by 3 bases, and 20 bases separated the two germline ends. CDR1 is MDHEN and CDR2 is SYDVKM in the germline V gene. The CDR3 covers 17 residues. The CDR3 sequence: CASSLGLRLVRLYEQYF. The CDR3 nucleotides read TGTGCCAGCAGTTTAGGCCTTAGACTAGTCCGCCTCTACGAGCAGTACTTC.

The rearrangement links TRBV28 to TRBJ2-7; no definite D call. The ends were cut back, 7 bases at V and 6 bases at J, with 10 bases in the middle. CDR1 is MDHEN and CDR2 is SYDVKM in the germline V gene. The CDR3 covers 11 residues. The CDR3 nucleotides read TGTGCCAGCACCCCGGGTATCGAGCAGTACTTC. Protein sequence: CASTPGIEQYF.

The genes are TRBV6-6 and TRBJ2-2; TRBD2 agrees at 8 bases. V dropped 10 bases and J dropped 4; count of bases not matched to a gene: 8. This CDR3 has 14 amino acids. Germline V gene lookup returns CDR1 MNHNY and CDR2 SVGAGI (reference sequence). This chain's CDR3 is CATRGGLSTGELFF. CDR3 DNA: TGTGCCACCCGCGGGGGGCTTAGCACCGGGGAGCTGTTTTTT.

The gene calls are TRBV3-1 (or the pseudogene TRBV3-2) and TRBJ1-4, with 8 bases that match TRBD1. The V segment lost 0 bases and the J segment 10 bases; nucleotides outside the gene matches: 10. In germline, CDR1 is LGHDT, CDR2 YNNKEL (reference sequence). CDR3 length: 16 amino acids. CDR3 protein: CASSQDRSRGHGKLFF. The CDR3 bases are TGTGCCAGCAGCCAAGATCGGAGCAGGGGGCATGGAAAACTGTTTTTT.

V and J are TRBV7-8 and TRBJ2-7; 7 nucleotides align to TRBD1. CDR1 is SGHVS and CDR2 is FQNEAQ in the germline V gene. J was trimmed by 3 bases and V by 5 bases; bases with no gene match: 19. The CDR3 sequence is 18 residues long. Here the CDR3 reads CASSPLVANPGQNYEQYF. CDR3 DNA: TGTGCCAGCAGCCCCTTAGTAGCGAATCCGGGACAGAACTACGAGCAGTACTTC.

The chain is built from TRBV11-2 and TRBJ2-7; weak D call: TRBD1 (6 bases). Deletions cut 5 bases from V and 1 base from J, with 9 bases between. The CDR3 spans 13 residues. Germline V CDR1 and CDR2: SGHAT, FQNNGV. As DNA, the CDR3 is TGTGCCAGCAGCCACGGACAGTCCTACGAGCAGTACTTC. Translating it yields CASSHGQSYEQYF.

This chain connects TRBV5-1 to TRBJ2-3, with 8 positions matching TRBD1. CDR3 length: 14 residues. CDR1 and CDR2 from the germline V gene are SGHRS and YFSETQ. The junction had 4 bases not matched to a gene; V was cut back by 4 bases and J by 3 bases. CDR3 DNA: TGCGCCAGCAGCGAGCAGGGGGCAACAGATACGCAGTATTTT. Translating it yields CASSEQGATDTQYF.

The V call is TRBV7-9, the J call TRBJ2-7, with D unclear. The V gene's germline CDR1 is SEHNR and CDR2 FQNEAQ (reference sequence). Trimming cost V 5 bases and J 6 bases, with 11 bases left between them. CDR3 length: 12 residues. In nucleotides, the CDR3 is TGTGCCAGCAGCCGCCCCCGGAGCGAGCAGTACTTC. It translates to CASSRPRSEQYF.

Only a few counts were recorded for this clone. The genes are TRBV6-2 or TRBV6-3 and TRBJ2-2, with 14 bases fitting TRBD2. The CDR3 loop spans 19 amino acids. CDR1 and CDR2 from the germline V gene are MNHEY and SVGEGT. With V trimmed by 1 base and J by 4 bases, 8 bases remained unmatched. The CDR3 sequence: CASSYLGLAGVRGTGELFF. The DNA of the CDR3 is TGTGCCAGCAGTTACTTGGGACTAGCGGGAGTGAGGGGCACCGGGGAGCTGTTTTTT.

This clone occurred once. DNA of the CDR3: TGTGCCAGCAGCTTACTCAATGAGCAGTTCTTC. It specifies CASSLLNEQFF. The V call is TRBV7-2, the J call TRBJ2-1; no definite D call. V lost 2 bases and J 6 bases, leaving 2 bases between the germline ends. Germline V CDR1 and CDR2: SGHTA, FQGNSA. This CDR3 contains 11 residues.